This entry lists 21 T cell receptor beta chains sequenced from one sample in a study of T-cell reconstitution after alpha-beta-depleted transplantation in children. The authors prepared the TCRbeta library with unique molecular identifiers. TCRdb called the PCR reads again in MiXCR, with one record for every CDR3 protein. The table lists 200,000 to 250,000 distinct CDR3 sequences, 9.5% to 13% of them singletons, with roughly 27% in the top ten. The sample here was PBMCs, taken before TCRalphabeta/CD19-depleted stem cell transplant. These receptors were obtained from a child under two years old with acute myeloid leukemia, due to receive a stem cell transplant.

This clonotype has at least ten counts. The chain has TRBV11-2 and TRBJ2-7, with TRBD2 matching over 14 bases. With 4 bases clipped from V and 6 bases from J, the junction kept 5 bases outside the gene matches. This CDR3 comprises 15 residues. Germline V lookup: CDR1 SGHAT, CDR2 FQNNGV. The CDR3: CASSWTGLAGGEQYF. The CDR3 coding sequence is TGTGCCAGCAGCTGGACAGGACTAGCGGGAGGCGAGCAGTACTTC.

This clonotype was seen ten or more times. The chain joins TRBV6-5 to TRBJ1-2; D gene ambiguous. Deletions cut 0 bases from V and 8 bases from J, with 16 bases between. Germline lookup yields CDR1 MNHEY and CDR2 SVGAGI. This CDR3 spans 15 amino acids. As DNA, the CDR3 is TGTGCCAGCAGTTACTCGAGTCCCCCAGAGAGGGGCTACACCTTC. This gives the protein CASSYSSPPERGYTF.

This clonotype was detected many times. The rearrangement joins TRBV27 to TRBJ1-4; 8 nucleotides agree with TRBD1. Trimming took 6 bases from V and 5 from J; bases not matched to a gene: 5. The CDR3 covers 14 residues. Per germline, CDR1 MNHEY and CDR2 SMNVEV (reference sequence). The CDR3, as DNA: TGTGCCAGCAGCCCAGGGGGCAGGAATGAAAAACTGTTTTTT. This gives the protein CASSPGGRNEKLFF. Complete variable domain (other parts from reference TRBV27 and TRBJ1-4): EAQVTQNPRYLITVTGKKLTVTCSQNMNHEYMSWYRQDPGLGLRQIYYSMNVEVTDKGDVPEGYKVSRKEKRNFPLILESPSPNQTSLYFCASSPGGRNEKLFFGSGTQLSVL.

V gene TRBV20-1 combines with J gene TRBJ2-7; 16 bases line up with TRBD2. The trim removed 5 bases at V and 3 bases at J, leaving 13 bases unmatched. The CDR3 runs 18 residues. Looked up from germline, CDR1 is DFQATT and CDR2 is SNEGSKA (reference sequence). The CDR3 here is CSALTTGLAGGDNYEQYF. The DNA for the CDR3 is TGCAGTGCTCTGACGACGGGACTAGCGGGAGGGGATAACTACGAGCAGTACTTC.

This clonotype was observed at least ten times. The rearrangement joins TRBV5-1 to TRBJ2-3, with TRBD2 identical over 13 bases. V trimming: 4 bases; J trimming: 4 bases; junction bases outside the gene matches: 6. The germline V gene has CDR1 SGHRS and CDR2 YFSETQ. The CDR3 is 16 amino acids. This CDR3 reads CASSGILAGGADTQYF. CDR3 DNA: TGCGCCAGCAGCGGAATACTAGCGGGAGGGGCAGATACGCAGTATTTT.

This clonotype was recorded at least ten times. The chain recombines TRBV5-1 with TRBJ2-3, with 7 bases that match TRBD2. This CDR3 region has 16 residues. The germline V gene encodes CDR1 SGHRS and CDR2 YFSETQ. Trimming cost V 0 bases and J 0 bases; bases outside gene matches: 4. The CDR3, as DNA: TGCGCCAGCAGCTTGGGACTAGCAGCTAGCACAGATACGCAGTATTTT. The encoded protein is CASSLGLAASTDTQYF.

A word on this clonotype: At one of its ends the junction is not consistent with the germline gene, which may arise from a read error. The chain recombines TRBV11-2 with TRBJ1-5, with 7 bases fitting TRBD1. The CDR3 extends over 15 amino acids. CDR1 SGHAT and CDR2 FQNNGV come from the germline V gene. This chain's CDR3 is CAGSSRQGGNQPQHF. In DNA form, the CDR3 reads TGTGCCGGCAGCTCCCGACAGGGTGGCAATCAGCCCCAGCATTTT.

The chain links TRBV4-1 to TRBJ2-7; 8 bases align to TRBD2. Germline-derived CDR1 and CDR2 are MGHRA and YSYEKL. J gave up 3 bases and V 0 bases, and 4 bases lay outside the gene matches. This CDR3 has 15 amino acids. This CDR3 reads CASSQEAGEYYEQYF. CDR3 bases: TGCGCCAGCAGCCAAGAAGCGGGGGAGTACTACGAGCAGTACTTC.

Ten or more counts support this clonotype. V usage is TRBV6-2 or TRBV6-3 and J usage is TRBJ2-1, with TRBD1 identical over 9 bases. With 6 bases clipped from V and 13 bases from J, the junction kept 7 bases outside the gene matches. This CDR3 comprises 12 residues. Germline loops: CDR1 MNHEY, CDR2 SVGEGT. CDR3 sequence (DNA): TGTGCCAGCAGCCGACAGGGGGTAGTACAGTTCTTC. It is translated as CASSRQGVVQFF.

This clonotype was observed at least ten times. The chain carries TRBV12-3 or TRBV12-4 and TRBJ1-1; D unresolved. V was shortened by 0 bases and J by 7 bases, with 12 bases between the two germline ends. The CDR3 length is 14 residues. The CDR3 DNA follows: TGTGCCAGCAGTTTAGCGCGTGGCAGCCTTGAAGCTTTCTTT. This gives the protein CASSLARGSLEAFF.

In regard to this clonotype: A read error is possible here, since a much larger clone lies one base away. This sequence joins TRBV18 and TRBJ1-1; maybe TRBD1 (6 bases). The CDR3 covers 15 residues. Trimming left V 2 bases short and J 5 bases short, with 15 bases between. Germline-derived CDR1 and CDR2 are KGHSH and LQKENI. The CDR3 here is CASSPGRQVSTEAFF. Here the CDR3 DNA reads TGTGCCAGCTCACCAGGCAGACAGGTCTCGACTGAAGCTTTCTTT.

This clonotype was found many times. V gene TRBV20-1 combines with J gene TRBJ2-7; D perhaps matches TRBD2 (6 bases). With 0 bases removed from V and 4 bases from J, the gap between germline ends came to 16 bases. CDR3 length: 15 residues. CDR1 and CDR2 from the germline V gene are DFQATT and SNEGSKA (reference sequence). CDR3 DNA: TGCAGTGCTAGAGACACCGGGACTGGAGATTACGAGCAGTACTTC. This translates into CSARDTGTGDYEQYF.

This clonotype occurred many times. The V call is TRBV7-2, the J call TRBJ2-1; D is perhaps TRBD2 (5 bases). V was pared by 5 bases and J by 13 bases, with 15 bases between. Per the germline V gene, CDR1 is SGHTA and CDR2 is FQGNSA. CDR3 length equals 12 residues. The CDR3 DNA reads as TGTGCCAGCAGCACACTAACCTCGGGACAGTTCTTC. It specifies CASSTLTSGQFF. The complete variable domain, with remaining parts taken from reference TRBV7-2 and TRBJ2-1, reads GAGVSQSPSNKVTEKGKDVELRCDPISGHTALYWYRQSLGQGLEFLIYFQGNSAPDKSGLPSDRFSAERTGGSVSTLTIQRTQQEDSAVYLCASSTLTSGQFFGPGTRLTVL.

This clonotype occurred many times. The chain combines TRBV24-1 with TRBJ1-2, with a possible D match to TRBD1 (5 bases). The V end lost 3 bases, the J end lost 4 bases, and 14 bases lay between the germline ends. This CDR3 has 15 amino acids. Germline values: CDR1 KGHDR, CDR2 SFDVKD. The CDR3 region is CATSDGARGSYGYTF. Written as DNA, the CDR3 is TGTGCCACCAGTGATGGGGCTCGGGGTTCCTATGGCTACACCTTC.

There are many counts of this clonotype. J is TRBJ1-1 and V is TRBV5-1; tentatively, D is TRBD1 (6 bases). In germline, CDR1 is SGHRS, CDR2 YFSETQ. CDR3 length: 16 amino acids. V lost 4 bases and J 3 bases, leaving 19 bases between the germline ends. The CDR3 region is CASSRGQSSLDTEAFF. Written as DNA, the CDR3 is TGCGCCAGCAGCAGAGGACAGTCCTCATTGGACACTGAAGCTTTCTTT.

This clonotype was picked up many times. The V and J genes are TRBV20-1 and TRBJ2-1; a weak D match, TRBD2 (5 bases). Germline V lookup: CDR1 DFQATT, CDR2 SNEGSKA (reference sequence). CDR3 length: 13 residues. The germline V and J ends were trimmed by 5 bases and 2 bases, with 10 bases remaining between them. The CDR3 sequence is CSAASRTYNEQFF. The DNA of the CDR3 is TGCAGTGCTGCTAGCCGAACCTACAATGAGCAGTTCTTC.

Comment on this clonotype: This clone may be a read error of a much larger clone one base away. The V and J genes are TRBV3-1 and TRBJ2-7; D may be TRBD1 (5 bases). Trimming shortened V by 5 bases and J by 2 bases, and 13 bases separated the two germline ends. This CDR3 has 14 amino acids. Germline lookup yields CDR1 LGHDT and CDR2 YNNKEL (reference sequence). The chain's CDR3 is CASSSRQNTYEQYF. CDR3 sequence (DNA): TGTGCCAGCAGCTCCCGACAGAATACCTACGAGCAGTACTTC.

This clonotype was seen many times. The gene calls are TRBV6-6 and TRBJ2-1, with D possibly matching TRBD1 (5 bases). Between the trimmed V and J ends, which lost 2 bases and 5 bases, there was a span of 7 bases. CDR3 size: 13 residues. Per the germline V gene, CDR1 is MNHNY and CDR2 is SVGAGI (reference sequence). The CDR3, as DNA: TGTGCCAGCAGTTACGCAGGGAACAATGAGCAGTTCTTC. This encodes CASSYAGNNEQFF.

This clonotype was seen many times. The gene calls are TRBV27 and TRBJ2-7; TRBD2 might be the D (5 bases). V shed 2 bases and J shed 4 bases, with 12 bases lying between them. The length of the CDR3 is 14 residues. The germline V gene has CDR1 MNHEY and CDR2 SMNVEV (reference sequence). The CDR3 loop is CASSLMAAGYEQYF. The CDR3 coding sequence is TGTGCCAGCAGTTTAATGGCGGCGGGTTACGAGCAGTACTTC.

This clonotype was seen ten or more times. The J gene is TRBJ2-1, the V gene TRBV18; 8 bases line up with TRBD2. Germline V gene data show CDR1 as KGHSH and CDR2 as LQKENI. V gave up 8 bases and J gave up 0 bases; unmatched junction bases: 3. This CDR3 is 14 amino acids long. The CDR3 region has the DNA TGTGCCAGCCCCCGGGAGGGCTCCTACAATGAGCAGTTCTTC. This codes for CASPREGSYNEQFF. The full variable domain, with the rest looked up from reference TRBV18 and TRBJ2-1, is NAGVMQNPRHLVRRRGQEARLRCSPMKGHSHVYWYRQLPEEGLKFMVYLQKENIIDESGMPKERFSAEFPKEGPSILRIQQVVRGDSAAYFCASPREGSYNEQFFGPGTRLTVL.

This clonotype was counted many times. The V gene is TRBV29-1, the J gene TRBJ2-2; D unresolved. The CDR3 sequence is 13 residues long. Trimming removed 4 bases at V and 1 base at J, with 7 bases between. CDR1 and CDR2 from the germline V gene are SQVTM and ANQGSEA. The CDR3 is CSVALGNTGELFF. In DNA, the CDR3 is TGCAGCGTTGCGCTGGGGAACACCGGGGAGCTGTTTTTT.